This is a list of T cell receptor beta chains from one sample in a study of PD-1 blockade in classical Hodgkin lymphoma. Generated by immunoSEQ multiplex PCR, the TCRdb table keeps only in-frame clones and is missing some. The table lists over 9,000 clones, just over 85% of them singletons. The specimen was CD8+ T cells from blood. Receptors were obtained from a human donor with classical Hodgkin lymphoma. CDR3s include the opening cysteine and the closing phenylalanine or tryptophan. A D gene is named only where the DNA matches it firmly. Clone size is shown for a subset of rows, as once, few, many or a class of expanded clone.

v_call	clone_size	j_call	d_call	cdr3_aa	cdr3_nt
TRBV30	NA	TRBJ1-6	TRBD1	CALRQGGGNSPLHF	TGTGCCCTTCGGCAAGGGGGCGGTAATTCACCCCTCCACTTT
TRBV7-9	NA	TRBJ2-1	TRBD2	CASSLWGAGGRNEQFF	TGTGCCAGCAGCCTCTGGGGAGCGGGGGGTCGGAATGAGCAGTTCTTC
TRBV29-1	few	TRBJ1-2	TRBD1	CSVEQGVYGYTF	TGCAGCGTTGAACAGGGGGTCTATGGCTACACCTTC
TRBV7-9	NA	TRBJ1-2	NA	CASSLVGSSGGYTF	TGTGCCAGCAGCTTAGTCGGGTCTTCTGGTGGCTACACCTTC
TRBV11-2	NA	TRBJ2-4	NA	CASSLESGKAKNIQYF	TGTGCCAGCAGCTTAGAATCCGGGAAAGCCAAAAACATTCAGTACTTC
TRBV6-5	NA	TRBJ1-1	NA	CASRSSSRLRTEAFF	TGTGCCAGCAGGAGTAGTTCTAGGTTGAGGACTGAAGCTTTCTTT
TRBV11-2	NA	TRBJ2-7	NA	CASSLGWQDSYEQYF	TGTGCCAGCAGCTTAGGATGGCAAGACTCCTACGAGCAGTACTTC
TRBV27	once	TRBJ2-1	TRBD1	CASSWDRGYNEQFF	TGTGCCAGCAGTTGGGACAGGGGATACAATGAGCAGTTCTTC
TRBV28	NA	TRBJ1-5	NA	CASSLPFLGPGRPQHF	TGTGCCAGCAGTTTGCCCTTTTTGGGGCCTGGTCGGCCCCAGCATTTT
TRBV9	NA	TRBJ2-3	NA	CASSAQGLDDTQYF	TGTGCCAGCAGCGCCCAGGGGTTAGACGATACGCAGTATTTT
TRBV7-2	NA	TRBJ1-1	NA	CASSSYGNTEAFF	TGTGCCAGCAGCTCCTATGGGAACACTGAAGCTTTCTTT
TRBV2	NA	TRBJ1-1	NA	CASSEGGKYTEAFF	TGTGCCAGCAGTGAAGGGGGGAAATACACTGAAGCTTTCTTT
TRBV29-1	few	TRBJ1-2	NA	CSVGFDERNYGYTF	TGCAGCGTTGGGTTTGATGAACGTAACTATGGCTACACCTTC
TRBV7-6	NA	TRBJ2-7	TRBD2	CASSPGGEHEQYF	TGTGCCAGCAGCCCCGGGGGGGAACACGAGCAGTACTTC
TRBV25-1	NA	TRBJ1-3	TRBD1	CASSDRTGSGGNTIYF	TGTGCCAGCAGTGATAGGACAGGGTCCGGCGGAAACACCATATATTTT
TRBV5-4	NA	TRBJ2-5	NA	CASSPLGEQETQYF	TGTGCCAGCAGCCCGCTGGGGGAGCAAGAGACCCAGTACTTC
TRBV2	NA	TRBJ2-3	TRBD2	CASKGLAGGTSTDTQYF	TGTGCCAGCAAAGGACTAGCGGGGGGGACGAGCACAGATACGCAGTATTTT
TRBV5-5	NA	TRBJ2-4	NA	CASSLSGLLKNIQYF	TGTGCCAGCAGCTTATCGGGTCTCCTCAAAAACATTCAGTACTTC
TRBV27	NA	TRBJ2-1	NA	CASSWGQSSYNEQFF	TGTGCCAGCAGTTGGGGGCAGAGCTCCTACAATGAGCAGTTCTTC
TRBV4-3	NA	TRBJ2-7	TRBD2	CASSQDQGPGLAYYEQYF	TGCGCCAGCAGCCAAGATCAGGGACCCGGACTAGCCTATTACGAGCAGTACTTC
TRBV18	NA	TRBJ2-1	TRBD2	CASSPGLAGTEQFF	TGTGCCAGCTCACCGGGACTAGCGGGGACTGAGCAGTTCTTC
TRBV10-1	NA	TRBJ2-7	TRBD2	CASSEGLAGGSYEQYF	TGCGCCAGCAGTGAGGGGTTAGCGGGGGGTTCCTACGAGCAGTACTTC
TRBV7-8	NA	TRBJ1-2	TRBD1	CASSDRQGGYTF	TGTGCCAGCAGCGACAGACAGGGTGGCTACACCTTC
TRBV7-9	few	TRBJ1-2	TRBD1	CASSLSNRGNYGYTF	TGTGCCAGCAGCCTATCCAACAGGGGAAACTATGGCTACACCTTC
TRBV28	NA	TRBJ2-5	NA	CASISLGETQYF	TGTGCCAGCATCTCCCTGGGGGAGACCCAGTACTTC
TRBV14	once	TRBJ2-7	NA	CASSKLSYEQYF	TGTGCCAGCAGCAAACTTTCCTACGAGCAGTACTTC
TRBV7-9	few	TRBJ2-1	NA	CASSRGATDEQFF	TGTGCCAGCAGCCGAGGGGCAACGGATGAGCAGTTCTTC
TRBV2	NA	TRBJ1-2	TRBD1	CASSAKTGEYYQNYGYTF	TGTGCCAGCAGTGCGAAAACAGGGGAATACTACCAAAACTATGGCTACACCTTC
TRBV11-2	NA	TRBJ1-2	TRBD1	CASSLVGQGENYGYTF	TGTGCCAGCAGCTTAGTGGGACAGGGGGAGAACTATGGCTACACCTTC
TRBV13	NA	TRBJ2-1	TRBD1	CASSVGRGLRSNEQFF	TGTGCCAGCAGCGTGGGAAGGGGGCTCCGTTCCAATGAGCAGTTCTTC
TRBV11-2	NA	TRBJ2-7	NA	CASSLALLGEQYF	TGTGCCAGCAGCTTAGCCCTATTGGGCGAGCAGTACTTC
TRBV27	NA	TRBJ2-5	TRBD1	CASSLWPNRGLLIQETQYF	TGTGCCAGCAGTTTATGGCCTAACAGGGGTTTATTGATACAAGAGACCCAGTACTTC
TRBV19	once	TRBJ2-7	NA	CASSMTETYEQYF	TGTGCCAGTAGTATGACCGAGACCTACGAGCAGTACTTC
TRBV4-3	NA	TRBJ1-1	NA	CASSQVLEGHTEAFF	TGCGCCAGCAGCCAAGTCCTGGAGGGGCACACTGAAGCTTTCTTT
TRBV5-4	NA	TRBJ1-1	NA	CASSFSGWNEAFF	TGTGCCAGCAGCTTCTCGGGCTGGAATGAAGCTTTCTTT
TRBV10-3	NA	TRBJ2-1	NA	CAISVGVWQFF	TGTGCCATCAGTGTAGGTGTCTGGCAGTTCTTC
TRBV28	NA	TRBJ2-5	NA	CASRMTGQETQYF	TGTGCCAGCAGGATGACAGGACAAGAGACCCAGTACTTC
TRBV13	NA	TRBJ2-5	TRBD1	CASSPKGQGSWETQYF	TGTGCCAGCAGCCCAAAGGGACAGGGAAGTTGGGAGACCCAGTACTTC
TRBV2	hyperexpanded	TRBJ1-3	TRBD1	CASSRTGNSGNTIYF	TGTGCCAGCAGTCGGACAGGGAACTCTGGAAACACCATATATTTT
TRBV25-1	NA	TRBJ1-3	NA	CASSDLATRSDTIYF	TGTGCCAGCAGTGATTTGGCGACGAGATCGGACACCATATATTTT
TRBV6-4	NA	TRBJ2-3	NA	CASSSGTGSTDTQYF	TGTGCCAGCAGTAGCGGGACAGGAAGCACAGATACGCAGTATTTT
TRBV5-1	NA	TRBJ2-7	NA	CASSSGTPTYEQYF	TGCGCCAGCAGCTCTGGGACACCTACCTACGAGCAGTACTTC
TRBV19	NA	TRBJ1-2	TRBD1	CASSPPGQGDDGYGYTF	TGTGCCAGTAGTCCCCCGGGACAGGGGGACGACGGCTATGGCTACACCTTC
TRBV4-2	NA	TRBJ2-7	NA	CASSQNSDSSYEQYF	TGTGCCAGCAGCCAGAACTCAGACAGCTCCTACGAGCAGTACTTC
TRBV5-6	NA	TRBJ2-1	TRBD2	CASRPPGLAGEHEQFF	TGTGCCAGCAGGCCGCCGGGACTAGCGGGGGAACATGAGCAGTTCTTC
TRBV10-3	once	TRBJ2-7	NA	CAISDLLAPPYEQYF	TGTGCCATCAGTGACCTCCTGGCCCCCCCTTACGAGCAGTACTTC
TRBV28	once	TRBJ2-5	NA	CASSLITGETQYF	TGTGCCAGCAGTTTAATAACAGGGGAGACCCAGTACTTC
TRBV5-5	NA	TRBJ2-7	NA	CASSFSGPGAYEQYF	TGTGCCAGCAGCTTTTCGGGACCCGGCGCCTACGAGCAGTACTTC